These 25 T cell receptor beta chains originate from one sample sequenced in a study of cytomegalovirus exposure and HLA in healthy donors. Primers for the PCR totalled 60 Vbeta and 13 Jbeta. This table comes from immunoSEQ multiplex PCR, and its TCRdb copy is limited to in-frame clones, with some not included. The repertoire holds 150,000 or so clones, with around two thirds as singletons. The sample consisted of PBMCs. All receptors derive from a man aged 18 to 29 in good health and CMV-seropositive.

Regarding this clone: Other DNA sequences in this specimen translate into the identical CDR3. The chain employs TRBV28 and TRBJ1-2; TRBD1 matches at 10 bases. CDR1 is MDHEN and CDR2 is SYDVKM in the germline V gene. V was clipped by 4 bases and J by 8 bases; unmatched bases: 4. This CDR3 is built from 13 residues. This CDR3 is CASSSGQGGGYTF. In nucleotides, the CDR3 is TGTGCCAGCAGTTCTGGACAGGGGGGAGGCTACACCTTC.

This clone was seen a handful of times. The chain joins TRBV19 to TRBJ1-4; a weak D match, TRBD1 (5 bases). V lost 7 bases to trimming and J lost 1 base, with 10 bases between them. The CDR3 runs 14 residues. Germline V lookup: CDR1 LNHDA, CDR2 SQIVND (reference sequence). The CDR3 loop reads CASTPQGTNEKLFF. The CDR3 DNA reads TGTGCCAGTACCCCGCAGGGAACTAATGAAAAACTGTTTTTT. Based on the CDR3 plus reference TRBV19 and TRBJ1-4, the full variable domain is DGGITQSPKYLFRKEGQNVTLSCEQNLNHDAMYWYRQDPGQGLRLIYYSQIVNDFQKGDIAEGYSVSREKKESFPLTVTSAQKNPTAFYLCASTPQGTNEKLFFGSGTQLSVL.

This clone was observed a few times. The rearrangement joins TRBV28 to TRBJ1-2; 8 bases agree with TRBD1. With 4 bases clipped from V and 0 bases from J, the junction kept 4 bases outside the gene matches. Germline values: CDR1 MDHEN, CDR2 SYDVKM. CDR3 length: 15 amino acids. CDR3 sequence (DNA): TGTGCCAGCAGTTCCCCGACAGGGGCTAACTATGGCTACACCTTC. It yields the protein CASSSPTGANYGYTF.

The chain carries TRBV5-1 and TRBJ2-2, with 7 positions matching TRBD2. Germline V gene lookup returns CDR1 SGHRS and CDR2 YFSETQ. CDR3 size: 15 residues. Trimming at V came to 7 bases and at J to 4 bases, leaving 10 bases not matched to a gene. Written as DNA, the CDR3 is TGCGCCAGCGGACTAGGGACTAAAAGCACCGGGGAGCTGTTTTTT. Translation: CASGLGTKSTGELFF.

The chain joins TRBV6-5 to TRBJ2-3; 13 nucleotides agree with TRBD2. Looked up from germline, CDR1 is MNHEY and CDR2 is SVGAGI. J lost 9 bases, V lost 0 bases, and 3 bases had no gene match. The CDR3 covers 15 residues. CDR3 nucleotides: TGTGCCAGCAGTTACTCGAGGACTAGCGGGGGCACGCAGTATTTT. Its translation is CASSYSRTSGGTQYF.

In DNA form, the CDR3 reads TGTGCCAGCAGCGCTAGGAGCGGGGGCGTCACCTACGAGCAGTACTTC. Protein sequence: CASSARSGGVTYEQYF. The gene calls are TRBV9 and TRBJ2-7; 8 positions agree with TRBD2. Germline-derived CDR1 and CDR2 are SGDLS and YYNGEE. This CDR3 has 16 residues. V lost 3 bases and J lost 2; bases outside the gene matches: 10.

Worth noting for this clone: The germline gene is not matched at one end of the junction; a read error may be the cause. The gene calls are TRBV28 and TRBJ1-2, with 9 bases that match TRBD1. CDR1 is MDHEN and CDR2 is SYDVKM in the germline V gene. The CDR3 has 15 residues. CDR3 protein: CGSSSTGTGRYGYTF. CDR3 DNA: TGTGGCAGCAGTTCGACCGGGACAGGGCGGTATGGCTACACCTTC.

The CDR3 protein is CASLGGEAVYEQYF. In DNA, the CDR3 is TGTGCCTCCTTGGGTGGGGAGGCAGTATACGAGCAGTACTTC. The rearrangement uses TRBV2 and TRBJ2-7, with D possibly being TRBD2 (6 bases). Trimming removed 11 bases at V and 4 bases at J, with 21 bases between. CDR1 and CDR2 from the germline V gene are SNHLY and FYNNEI. The length of the CDR3 is 14 residues.

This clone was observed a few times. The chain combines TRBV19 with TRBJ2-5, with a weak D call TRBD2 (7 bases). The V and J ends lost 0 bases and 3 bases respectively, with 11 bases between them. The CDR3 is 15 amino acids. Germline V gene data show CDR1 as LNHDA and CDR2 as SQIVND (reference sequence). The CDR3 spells CASSIEGGPEETQYF. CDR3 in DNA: TGTGCCAGTAGTATAGAGGGGGGGCCGGAAGAGACCCAGTACTTC.

DNA for the CDR3: TGCAGCGTATCCGGGACTAGCTATGGCTACACCTTC. Amino acids: CSVSGTSYGYTF. J is TRBJ1-2 and V is TRBV29-1, with D maybe TRBD1 (5 bases). The CDR3 consists of 12 residues. Per the germline V gene, CDR1 is SQVTM and CDR2 is ANQGSEA. The V and J ends lost 6 bases and 4 bases respectively, with 12 bases between them.

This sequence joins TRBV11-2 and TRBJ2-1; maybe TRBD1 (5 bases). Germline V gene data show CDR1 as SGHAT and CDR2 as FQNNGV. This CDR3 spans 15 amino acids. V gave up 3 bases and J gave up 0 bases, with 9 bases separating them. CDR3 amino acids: CASSFQGDSYNEQFF. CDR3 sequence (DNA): TGTGCCAGCAGCTTTCAAGGGGACTCCTACAATGAGCAGTTCTTC.

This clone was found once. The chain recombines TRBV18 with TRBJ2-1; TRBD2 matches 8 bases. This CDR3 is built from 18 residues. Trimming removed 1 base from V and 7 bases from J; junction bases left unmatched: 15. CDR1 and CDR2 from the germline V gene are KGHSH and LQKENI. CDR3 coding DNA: TGTGCCAGCTCACCACGTCTTATTAACGGGAGGGCCGGGAATGAGCAGTTCTTC. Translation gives CASSPRLINGRAGNEQFF.

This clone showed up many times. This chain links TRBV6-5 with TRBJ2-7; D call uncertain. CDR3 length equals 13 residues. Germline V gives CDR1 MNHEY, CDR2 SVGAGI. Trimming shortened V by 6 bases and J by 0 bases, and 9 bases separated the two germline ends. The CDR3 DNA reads TGTGCCAGCAGCTCTGCTACCTCCTACGAGCAGTACTTC. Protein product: CASSSATSYEQYF.

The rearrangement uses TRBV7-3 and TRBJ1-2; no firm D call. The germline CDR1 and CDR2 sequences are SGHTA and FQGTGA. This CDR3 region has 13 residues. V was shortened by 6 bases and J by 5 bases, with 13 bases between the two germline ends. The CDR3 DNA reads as TGTGCCAGCAGGTACGCAGGTGGATATGGCTACACCTTC. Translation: CASRYAGGYGYTF.

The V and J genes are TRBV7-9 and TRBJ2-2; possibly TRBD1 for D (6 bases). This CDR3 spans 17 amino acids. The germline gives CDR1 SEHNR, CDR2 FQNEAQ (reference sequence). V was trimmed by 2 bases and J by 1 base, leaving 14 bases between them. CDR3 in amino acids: CASSLRGIGVNTGELFF. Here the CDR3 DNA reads TGTGCCAGCAGCTTAAGGGGGATCGGAGTGAACACCGGGGAGCTGTTTTTT.

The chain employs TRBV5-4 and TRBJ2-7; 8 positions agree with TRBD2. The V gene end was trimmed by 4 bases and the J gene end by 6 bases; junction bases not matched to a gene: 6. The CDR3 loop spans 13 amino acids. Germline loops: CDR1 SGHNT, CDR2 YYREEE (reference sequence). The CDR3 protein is CASSLSGTSEQYF. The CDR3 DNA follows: TGTGCCAGCAGCCTCTCCGGGACTAGCGAGCAGTACTTC.

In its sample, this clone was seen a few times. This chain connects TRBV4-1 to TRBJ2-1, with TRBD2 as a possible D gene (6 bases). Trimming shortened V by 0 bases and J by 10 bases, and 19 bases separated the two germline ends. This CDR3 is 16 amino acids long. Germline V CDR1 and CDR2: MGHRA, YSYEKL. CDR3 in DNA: TGCGCCAGCAGCCAAGATATGGCCCTAGCGATGAAGGAGCAGTTCTTC. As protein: CASSQDMALAMKEQFF.

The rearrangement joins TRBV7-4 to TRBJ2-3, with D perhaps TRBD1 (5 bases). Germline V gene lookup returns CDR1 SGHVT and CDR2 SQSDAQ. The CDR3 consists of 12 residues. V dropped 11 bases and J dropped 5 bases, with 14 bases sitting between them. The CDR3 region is CAGRGRRDTQYF. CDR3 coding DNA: TGTGCCGGAAGGGGAAGAAGAGATACGCAGTATTTT. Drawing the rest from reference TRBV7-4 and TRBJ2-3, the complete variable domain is GAGVSQSPRYKVAKRGRDVALRCDSISGHVTLYWYRQTLGQGSEVLTYSQSDAQRDKSGRPSGRFSAERPERSVSTLKIQRTEQGDSAVYLCAGRGRRDTQYFGPGTRLTVL.

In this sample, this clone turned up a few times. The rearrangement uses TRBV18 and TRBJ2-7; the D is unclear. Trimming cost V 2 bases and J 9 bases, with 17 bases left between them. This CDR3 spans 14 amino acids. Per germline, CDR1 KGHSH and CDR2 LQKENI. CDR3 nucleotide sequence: TGTGCCAGCTCACCAGTCGGGTCCGCCTCGGGGCAGTACTTC. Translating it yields CASSPVGSASGQYF.

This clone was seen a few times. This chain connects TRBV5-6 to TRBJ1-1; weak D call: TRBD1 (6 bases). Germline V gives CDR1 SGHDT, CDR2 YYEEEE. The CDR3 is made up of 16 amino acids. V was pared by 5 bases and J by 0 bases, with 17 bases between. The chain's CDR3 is CASSDWGGILNTEAFF. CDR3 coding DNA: TGTGCCAGCAGTGATTGGGGGGGCATCCTGAACACTGAAGCTTTCTTT.

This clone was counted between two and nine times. As DNA, the CDR3 is TGCGCCAGCAGATGTTGTGGGGACAGGCACTACTACGAGCAGTACTTC. Its translation: CASRCCGDRHYYEQYF. The chain links TRBV10-1 to TRBJ2-7; 8 nucleotides line up with TRBD1. Per germline, CDR1 WNHNN and CDR2 SYGVQD (reference sequence). V lost 6 bases, J lost 3 bases, and 13 bases stayed unmatched. This CDR3 is built from 16 residues.

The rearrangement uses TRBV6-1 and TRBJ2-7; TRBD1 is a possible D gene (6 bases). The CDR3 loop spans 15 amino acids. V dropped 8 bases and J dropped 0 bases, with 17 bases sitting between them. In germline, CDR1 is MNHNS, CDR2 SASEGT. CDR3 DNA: TGTGCCAGCTCCTATAGGGACACTTTCTCCTACGAGCAGTACTTC. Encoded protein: CASSYRDTFSYEQYF.

The CDR3: CASSFQGSYEQYF. The DNA of the CDR3 is TGCGCCAGCTCATTTCAGGGCTCCTACGAGCAGTACTTC. The chain carries TRBV10-1 and TRBJ2-7; TRBD1 is a possible D gene (5 bases). The germline V gene has CDR1 WNHNN and CDR2 SYGVQD (reference sequence). V shed 8 bases and J shed 0 bases, with 11 bases lying between them. There are 13 residues in the CDR3.

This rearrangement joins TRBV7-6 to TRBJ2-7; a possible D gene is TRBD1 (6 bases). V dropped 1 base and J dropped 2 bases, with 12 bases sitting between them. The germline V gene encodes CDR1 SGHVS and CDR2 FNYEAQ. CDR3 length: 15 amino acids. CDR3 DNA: TGTGCCAGCAGCTTAGTAACAGGGATTACCTACGAGCAGTACTTC. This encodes CASSLVTGITYEQYF. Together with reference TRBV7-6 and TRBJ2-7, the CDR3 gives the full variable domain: GAGVSQSPRYKVTKRGQDVALRCDPISGHVSLYWYRQALGQGPEFLTYFNYEAQQDKSGLPNDRFSAERPEGSISTLTIQRTEQRDSAMYRCASSLVTGITYEQYFGPGTRLTVT.

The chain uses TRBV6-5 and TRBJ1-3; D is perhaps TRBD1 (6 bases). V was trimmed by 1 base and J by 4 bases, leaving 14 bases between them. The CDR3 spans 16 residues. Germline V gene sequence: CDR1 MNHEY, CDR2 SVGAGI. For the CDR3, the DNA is TGTGCCAGCAGTTACTTCCGGGGGGCAGGAGGAAACACCATATATTTT. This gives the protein CASSYFRGAGGNTIYF.